This T cell receptor (beta chain) originates from a study of blood T cell repertoires in COVID-19. Only in-frame clones appear in the TCRdb table, and some are missing; sequencing was by immunoSEQ multiplex PCR. The table records tens of thousands of clones, 80% of them present only once. Germline assignment: CDR1 MDHEN and CDR2 SYDVKM. Trimming took 2 bases from V and 2 from J, leaving 13 bases between them. The CDR3 spans 15 residues. The receptor was isolated from a human donor in a cohort sampled during active COVID-19. This chain links TRBV28 with TRBJ2-7; D gene ambiguous. Specimen: peripheral blood. CDR3 DNA: TGTGCCAGCAGTTTAATAACGGCGGATCCCTACGAGCAGTACTTC. This encodes CASSLITADPYEQYF.